These 9 T cell receptor beta chains share one sample of origin, sequenced in a study of breast tumors, draining lymph nodes, adjacent tissues. Axillary draining lymph nodes of breast cancer patients supplied the node samples. TCRdb reanalysed the multiplex PCR reads using MiXCR and keeps one entry per CDR3 protein. Among roughly 130,000 distinct CDR3 sequences, 15% to 20% were seen once, and the ten largest hold 3% to 4%. Sequenced sample: axillary lymph node tissue. Every receptor here comes from a female donor with breast cancer. Some clones in this sample may be carry-over from other donors' samples.

This clonotype appeared many times. This chain connects TRBV9 to TRBJ2-1, with 11 bases fitting TRBD2. The CDR3 covers 16 residues. Per germline, CDR1 SGDLS and CDR2 YYNGEE. V dropped 4 bases and J dropped 6; count of bases not matched to a gene: 9. CDR3 sequence: CASSTLAGGGGNEQFF. CDR3 bases: TGTGCCAGCAGCACCCTAGCGGGAGGCGGGGGCAATGAGCAGTTCTTC. The complete variable domain, with remaining parts taken from reference TRBV9 and TRBJ2-1, reads DSGVTQTPKHLITATGQRVTLRCSPRSGDLSVYWYQQSLDQGLQFLIQYYNGEERAKGNILERFSAQQFPDLHSELNLSSLELGDSALYFCASSTLAGGGGNEQFFGPGTRLTVL.

A word on this clonotype: A much bigger clone sits one base away, suggesting this may be a read error. The V gene is TRBV19, the J gene TRBJ2-6; 8 nucleotides line up with TRBD1. CDR3 length: 18 amino acids. Germline V gives CDR1 LNHDA, CDR2 SQIVND (reference sequence). The DNA for the CDR3 is TGTGCCAGTAGTATAGCAGGGGGCGCACTGGCCGGGGCCAGCGTCCTGACTTTC. This encodes CASSIAGGALAGASVLTF.

This clonotype was observed at least ten times. The genes are TRBV15 and TRBJ2-7, with D perhaps matching TRBD1 (5 bases). This CDR3 comprises 14 residues. Germline values: CDR1 LNHNV, CDR2 YYDKDF (reference sequence). Deletions cut 0 bases from V and 3 bases from J, with 9 bases between. The CDR3 coding sequence is TGTGCCACCAGCAGAGATTTAGGGGTCTACGAGCAGTACTTC. This codes for CATSRDLGVYEQYF.

As concerns this clonotype: This could be a read error, since a much larger clone is one nucleotide away. This chain links TRBV11-1 with TRBJ2-5; 7 bases line up with TRBD1. This CDR3 is 14 amino acids long. CDR1 is SGHAT, CDR2 FQDESV, per germline (reference sequence). Trimming removed 4 bases from V and 4 bases from J; junction bases left unmatched: 6. The CDR3 protein is CASSSGQIRETQYF. CDR3 sequence (DNA): TGTGCCAGCAGCTCGGGACAGATACGAGAGACCCAGTACTTC.

Note on this clonotype: The CDR3 end shows no conserved phenylalanine or tryptophan, and so a read error is likely. The chain uses TRBV6-5 and TRBJ1-6; D is perhaps TRBD1 (5 bases). The length of the CDR3 is 15 residues. Per germline, CDR1 MNHEY and CDR2 SVGAGI. Trimming left V 5 bases short and J 5 bases short, with 13 bases between. DNA for the CDR3: TGTGCCAGCAGTATCAGGGACCCGGATAATTCACCCCTCCACTCT. Protein product: CASSIRDPDNSPLHS.

Many counts were recorded for this clonotype. The chain couples TRBV5-1 to TRBJ1-6; the D is unclear. CDR1 is SGHRS and CDR2 is YFSETQ in the germline V gene. V was trimmed by 0 bases and J by 9 bases, leaving 13 bases between them. The CDR3 is 15 amino acids. This CDR3 is CASSLGSGDSSPLHF. CDR3 coding DNA: TGCGCCAGCAGCTTGGGCTCTGGCGATAGTTCACCCCTCCACTTT.

This clonotype was seen at least ten times. The chain uses TRBV6-1 and TRBJ2-7; 8 nucleotides align to TRBD1. Germline V lookup: CDR1 MNHNS, CDR2 SASEGT. This CDR3 is 15 amino acids long. Trimming at V came to 7 bases and at J to 7 bases, leaving 15 bases not matched to a gene. The CDR3 region is CASTRRTGMLGEQYF. CDR3 bases: TGTGCCAGCACCCGCCGGACAGGGATGTTGGGGGAGCAGTACTTC.

This clonotype was seen ten or more times. V gene TRBV5-4 combines with J gene TRBJ2-1, with 8 positions matching TRBD2. Germline CDR1 is SGHNT and CDR2 is YYREEE (reference sequence). CDR3 length: 15 amino acids. V dropped 4 bases and J dropped 9; count of bases not matched to a gene: 12. CDR3 sequence (DNA): TGTGCCAGCAGCCTCCGGGGGACTAGAGACAGTGAGCAGTTCTTC. Translating it yields CASSLRGTRDSEQFF. Supplemented by reference TRBV5-4 and TRBJ2-1, the full variable domain reads ETGVTQSPTHLIKTRGQQVTLRCSSQSGHNTVSWYQQALGQGPQFIFQYYREEENGRGNFPPRFSGLQFPNYSSELNVNALELDDSALYLCASSLRGTRDSEQFFGPGTRLTVL.

With respect to this clonotype: A much larger clone is a single base away; this may be a read error. The V and J genes are TRBV20-1 and TRBJ2-4; D perhaps matches TRBD2 (6 bases). V was shortened by 2 bases and J by 5 bases, with 13 bases between the two germline ends. Germline V gene sequence: CDR1 DFQATT, CDR2 SNEGSKA (reference sequence). There are 14 residues in the CDR3. CDR3 nucleotide sequence: TGCAGTGCTAGAAGGCGGGACGGAGAAAACATTCAGTACTTC. As protein: CSARRRDGENIQYF.